These 32 T cell receptor beta chains were sequenced from one sample in a study of OX40 agonist ivuxolimab in advanced cancers. The repertoire was sequenced with immunoSEQ multiplex PCR; TCRdb's copy has only in-frame clones and lacks some. The repertoire consists of tens of thousands of clones, with about 81% occurring once and the leading ten covering over 4%. Specimen: CD4+ or CD8+ T cells sorted from blood, collected in a trial of the OX40 agonist ivuxolimab. The receptor source for this set is an adult with an advanced solid tumor such as melanoma, head and neck, liver or kidney cancer.

The chain couples TRBV6-1 to TRBJ1-5; a weak D match, TRBD1 (5 bases). Germline loops: CDR1 MNHNS, CDR2 SASEGT. This CDR3 has 16 amino acids. Trimming took 4 bases from V and 7 from J, leaving 20 bases between them. CDR3 DNA: TGTGCCAGCAGTGCCCCCTCCAGGGAGTTCGGCCAGCCCCAGCATTTT. Protein product: CASSAPSREFGQPQHF.

This chain joins TRBV5-1 and TRBJ1-2, with D perhaps TRBD1 (6 bases). The V end lost 4 bases, the J end lost 2 bases, and 12 bases lay between the germline ends. In germline, CDR1 is SGHRS, CDR2 YFSETQ. The CDR3 is 14 residues long. CDR3 bases: TGCGCCAGCAGCGTAGGTCAGGGGAACTATGGCTACACCTTC. This encodes CASSVGQGNYGYTF.

The chain recombines TRBV6-6 with TRBJ2-5; D gene unclear. Per the germline V gene, CDR1 is MNHNY and CDR2 is SVGAGI (reference sequence). Trimming took 3 bases from V and 5 from J, leaving 4 bases between them. The CDR3 runs to 11 residues. The CDR3 DNA follows: TGTGCCAGCAGTTATTCGGAGACCCAGTACTTC. It specifies CASSYSETQYF.

The chain carries TRBV7-2 and TRBJ2-1; a weak D match, TRBD2 (5 bases). CDR1 and CDR2 from the germline V gene are SGHTA and FQGNSA. The CDR3 covers 15 residues. Trimming cost V 6 bases and J 0 bases, with 12 bases left between them. The CDR3 here is CASSMRVSSYNEQFF. The CDR3 region has the DNA TGTGCCAGCAGTATGCGGGTAAGCTCCTACAATGAGCAGTTCTTC.

There are a few counts of this clone. The chain couples TRBV21-1 to TRBJ1-5; TRBD1, as called in the table, went unchecked against the DNA. TRBV21-1 is classified as a pseudogene. This CDR3 spans 17 amino acids. CDR3 in amino acids: CASSAHGTGISNQPQHF. The CDR3 bases are TGTGCCAGCAGCGCCCATGGGACAGGGATTAGCAATCAGCCCCAGCATTTT.

This chain links TRBV6-5 with TRBJ2-7, with D perhaps matching TRBD1 or TRBD2 (5 bases each). The CDR3 contains 14 residues. Per germline, CDR1 MNHEY and CDR2 SVGAGI. V shed 8 bases and J shed 1 base, with 15 bases lying between them. The CDR3 here is CASGHRDRSYEQYF. The CDR3, as DNA: TGTGCCAGCGGTCATCGGGACCGATCCTACGAGCAGTACTTC.

This clone is medium-sized. This sequence joins TRBV6-5 and TRBJ1-5; 8 nucleotides agree with TRBD1. The CDR3 is made up of 13 amino acids. With 6 bases clipped from V and 6 bases from J, the junction kept 4 bases outside the gene matches. The germline gives CDR1 MNHEY, CDR2 SVGAGI. CDR3 in amino acids: CASSSGGGQPQHF. The CDR3 nucleotides read TGTGCCAGCAGCTCAGGGGGCGGTCAGCCCCAGCATTTT.

The chain uses TRBV25-1 and TRBJ1-1, with D tentatively TRBD1 (5 bases). Trimming took 1 base from V and 1 from J, leaving 7 bases between them. This CDR3 comprises 14 residues. Per the germline V gene, CDR1 is MGHDK and CDR2 is SYGVNS. In DNA form, the CDR3 reads TGTGCCAGCAGTGAATTACAGGCGAACACTGAAGCTTTCTTT. Translating it yields CASSELQANTEAFF.

On this clone itself: One end of the junction fails to match germline, which may point to a read error. The same CDR3 can be traced to other DNA sequences in this sample. The rearrangement links TRBV6-6 to TRBJ2-5; TRBD1 matches at 10 bases. Germline loops: CDR1 MNHNY, CDR2 SVGAGI (reference sequence). The CDR3 covers 13 residues. CDR3 protein: CASSLDRGETQYF. The CDR3 DNA follows: TGTGCCAGCAGTCTGGACAGGGGGGAGACCCAATACTTC.

The chain recombines TRBV6-5 with TRBJ1-6; 9 bases agree with TRBD1. Germline V gives CDR1 MNHEY, CDR2 SVGAGI. CDR3 length: 16 residues. V shed 6 bases and J 5 bases; nucleotides not matched to a gene: 8. CDR3 sequence: CASSYRGPANNSPLHF. The CDR3 bases are TGTGCCAGCAGCTACAGGGGGCCCGCCAATAATTCACCCCTCCACTTT.

The table lists this clone with a count of one. The CDR3 loop is CASSLYAGELFF. The CDR3 region has the DNA TGTGCCAGCAGCTTGTACGCCGGGGAGCTGTTTTTT. J is TRBJ2-2 and V is TRBV7-2; no reliable D call. From germline, CDR1 is SGHTA and CDR2 FQGNSA. The CDR3 is made up of 12 amino acids. Trimming shortened V by 3 bases and J by 6 bases, and 5 bases separated the two germline ends.

V is TRBV5-4 and J is TRBJ2-7; the D gene is possibly TRBD1 (6 bases). The germline V gene encodes CDR1 SGHNT and CDR2 YYREEE (reference sequence). V was trimmed by 4 bases and J by 11 bases, leaving 19 bases between them. The CDR3 sequence is 13 residues long. The CDR3, as DNA: TGTGCCAGCAGCCCTAACCGAAGGGGGTTGGAGTACTTC. It specifies CASSPNRRGLEYF.

V is TRBV2 and J is TRBJ1-2; 7 positions match TRBD1. V trimming: 7 bases; J trimming: 8 bases; junction bases outside the gene matches: 10. This CDR3 contains 13 residues. The germline V gene has CDR1 SNHLY and CDR2 FYNNEI. CDR3 sequence reads: CASNRQGSGGYTF. In DNA, the CDR3 is TGTGCCAGCAACCGACAGGGATCAGGGGGCTACACCTTC.

This clone was detected only once. This sequence joins TRBV9 and TRBJ2-5, with TRBD1 matching 9 bases. V shed 2 bases, J shed 7 bases, and the junction held 21 bases outside the gene matches. The CDR3 has 19 amino acids. Germline values: CDR1 SGDLS, CDR2 YYNGEE. CDR3 amino acids: CASSVAIPGQGSRDGTQYF. The CDR3 DNA is TGTGCCAGCAGCGTGGCGATTCCGGGACAGGGATCTCGGGATGGGACCCAGTACTTC.

The rearrangement joins TRBV11-3 to TRBJ2-2; D is unclear. This CDR3 has 12 residues. V lost 1 base and J 6 bases, leaving 3 bases between the germline ends. Germline loops: CDR1 SGHNT, CDR2 YENEEA. DNA of the CDR3: TGTGCCAGCAGCTTAGTTGCCGGGGAGCTGTTTTTT. Residues: CASSLVAGELFF.

This chain connects TRBV4-3 to TRBJ1-1; tentatively, D is TRBD1 (5 bases). The CDR3 has 15 residues. Germline CDR1 reads LGHNA; CDR2 reads YSLEER. Trimming cost V 1 base and J 1 base, with 10 bases left between them. CDR3 sequence reads: CASSQVAGPNTEAFF. The CDR3 coding sequence is TGCGCCAGCAGCCAAGTTGCAGGGCCGAACACTGAAGCTTTCTTT.

This chain connects TRBV19 to TRBJ2-1; D remains unclear. The CDR3 length is 12 residues. Trimming left V 7 bases short and J 9 bases short, with 13 bases between. CDR1 LNHDA and CDR2 SQIVND come from the germline V gene (reference sequence). The CDR3 nucleotides are TGTGCCAGTACCAGAGCCCCGCTTGAGCAGTTCTTC. Protein product: CASTRAPLEQFF. Looking up the rest from reference TRBV19 and TRBJ2-1 gives the full variable domain: DGGITQSPKYLFRKEGQNVTLSCEQNLNHDAMYWYRQDPGQGLRLIYYSQIVNDFQKGDIAEGYSVSREKKESFPLTVTSAQKNPTAFYLCASTRAPLEQFFGPGTRLTVL.

In this sample, this clone turned up once. The chain links TRBV6-5 to TRBJ1-3; D gene uncertain. The CDR3 length is 15 residues. Trimming left V 2 bases short and J 0 bases short, with 8 bases between. Per germline, CDR1 MNHEY and CDR2 SVGAGI. The CDR3 here is CASSYSISSGNTIYF. The CDR3 DNA reads as TGTGCCAGCAGTTACAGCATATCCTCTGGAAACACCATATATTTT.

This chain joins TRBV5-1 and TRBJ2-3; 8 bases agree with TRBD1. CDR1 and CDR2 (germline): SGHRS, YFSETQ. The CDR3 totals 14 residues. V shed 4 bases, J shed 6 bases, and the junction held 7 bases outside the gene matches. CDR3 DNA: TGCGCCAGCAGCCCGGGACAGGACTTGGATACGCAGTATTTT. It translates to CASSPGQDLDTQYF.

This sequence joins TRBV4-1 and TRBJ1-3; D not resolved. Trimming took 0 bases from V and 0 from J, leaving 12 bases between them. CDR3 length: 17 amino acids. CDR1 and CDR2 from the germline V gene are MGHRA and YSYEKL. CDR3 DNA sequence: TGCGCCAGCAGCCAAGATGGGCAGCGTCTCTCTGGAAACACCATATATTTT. Protein product: CASSQDGQRLSGNTIYF.

In its sample, this clone was seen once. V usage is TRBV5-1 and J usage is TRBJ1-3; D is undetermined. The CDR3 length is 15 residues. Germline V CDR1 and CDR2: SGHRS, YFSETQ. V shed 4 bases and J shed 0 bases, with 11 bases lying between them. CDR3 region: CASSQNPYSGNTIYF. The CDR3 DNA is TGCGCCAGCAGCCAAAATCCCTACTCTGGAAACACCATATATTTT.

The chain recombines TRBV29-1 with TRBJ1-1, with D unclear. V shed 2 bases and J shed 1 base, with 5 bases lying between them. The CDR3 sequence is 12 residues long. In germline, CDR1 is SQVTM, CDR2 ANQGSEA. The CDR3 region has the DNA TGCAGCGTTGAAACGGGGAACACTGAAGCTTTCTTT. Protein sequence: CSVETGNTEAFF.

The chain combines TRBV6-1 with TRBJ1-2; 7 bases agree with TRBD1. V dropped 5 bases and J dropped 8; count of bases not matched to a gene: 11. Germline V CDR1 and CDR2: MNHNS, SASEGT. The CDR3 runs to 14 residues. The DNA of the CDR3 is TGTGCCAGCAGTCTTACTACACAGGGGCTCGGCTACACCTTC. It yields the protein CASSLTTQGLGYTF.

This clone was seen once. The rearrangement joins TRBV6-5 to TRBJ1-2, with 7 bases matching TRBD1. V lost 2 bases, J lost 5 bases, and 11 bases stayed unmatched. The germline V gene encodes CDR1 MNHEY and CDR2 SVGAGI. There are 16 residues in the CDR3. The DNA of the CDR3 is TGTGCCAGCAGTTACGGCCCCAGAGGGGGCGGGTATGGCTACACCTTC. Translating gives CASSYGPRGGGYGYTF.

The chain is built from TRBV7-8 and TRBJ2-1; D tentatively reads TRBD1 or TRBD2 (5 bases each). Germline loops: CDR1 SGHVS, CDR2 FQNEAQ. The CDR3 totals 11 residues. The V end lost 1 base, the J end lost 10 bases, and 5 bases lay between the germline ends. For the CDR3, the DNA is TGTGCCAGCAGCTTAGGGGGGGAGCAGTTCTTC. This sequence encodes CASSLGGEQFF.

The V gene is TRBV28, the J gene TRBJ2-3; TRBD2 matches at 14 bases. The CDR3 extends over 17 amino acids. V dropped 3 bases and J dropped 4; count of bases not matched to a gene: 6. Germline V gene data show CDR1 as MDHEN and CDR2 as SYDVKM. The chain's CDR3 is CASSFLGLAGAADTQYF. The CDR3 nucleotides read TGTGCCAGCAGTTTCTTGGGACTAGCGGGAGCCGCAGATACGCAGTATTTT.

J is TRBJ2-1 and V is TRBV5-4; 10 bases line up with TRBD2. Germline CDR1 and CDR2: SGHNT and YYREEE (reference sequence). V shed 4 bases and J 9 bases; nucleotides not matched to a gene: 7. This CDR3 contains 14 residues. The DNA for the CDR3 is TGTGCCAGCAGCCCGGGACTAGCGACCGGTGAGCAGTTCTTC. It is translated as CASSPGLATGEQFF.

The genes are TRBV10-3 and TRBJ2-7, with D tentatively TRBD1 (5 bases). Trimming left V 0 bases short and J 5 bases short, with 17 bases between. The CDR3 totals 16 residues. Germline V lookup: CDR1 ENHRY, CDR2 SYGVKD. CDR3 region: CAISESKTGIRDEQYF. CDR3 nucleotide sequence: TGTGCCATCAGTGAGTCGAAAACAGGAATTAGGGACGAGCAGTACTTC.

V and J are TRBV2 and TRBJ2-3; D remains unclear. From germline, CDR1 is SNHLY and CDR2 FYNNEI. This CDR3 contains 12 residues. V dropped 1 base and J dropped 5 bases, with 4 bases sitting between them. The CDR3 DNA reads TGTGCCAGCAGTGAAGGGGAAGATACGCAGTATTTT. Translated: CASSEGEDTQYF.

The rearrangement joins TRBV5-4 to TRBJ1-3; D is uncertain. This CDR3 is built from 15 residues. Trimming took off 1 base at V and 0 bases at J, with 8 bases between the two ends. The germline V gene encodes CDR1 SGHNT and CDR2 YYREEE (reference sequence). DNA of the CDR3: TGTGCCAGCAGCTTGTGGGTAAACTCTGGAAACACCATATATTTT. Protein sequence: CASSLWVNSGNTIYF. Based on the CDR3 plus reference TRBV5-4 and TRBJ1-3, the full variable domain is ETGVTQSPTHLIKTRGQQVTLRCSSQSGHNTVSWYQQALGQGPQFIFQYYREEENGRGNFPPRFSGLQFPNYSSELNVNALELDDSALYLCASSLWVNSGNTIYFGEGSWLTVV.

The V and J genes are TRBV21-1 and TRBJ2-7; the table's D call, TRBD1, was not checked against the DNA. TRBV21-1 corresponds to a pseudogene. The CDR3 contains 13 residues. The CDR3 nucleotides read TGTGCCAGCAGAAAAACAGTCGCCTACGAGCAGTACTTC. Residues: CASRKTVAYEQYF.

The chain uses TRBV7-9 and TRBJ2-7; D is perhaps TRBD1 or TRBD2 (6 bases each). V was clipped by 5 bases and J by 4 bases, with 15 bases between them. From germline, CDR1 is SEHNR and CDR2 FQNEAQ (reference sequence). The length of the CDR3 is 14 residues. The CDR3 region is CASSPNREEYEQYF. The CDR3 coding sequence is TGTGCCAGCAGCCCGAACAGGGAGGAGTACGAGCAGTACTTC.